This record covers a single TCR beta chain. The antigen is undetermined. V was pared by 6 bases and J by 0 bases, with 15 bases between. CDR3 length equals 15 residues. Germline V gene lookup returns CDR1 SQVTM and CDR2 ANQGSEA. For the second PCR, which ran for roughly 6 to 11 cycles, a sample-barcoded 5' primer and a J-beta primer mix were used. TCRdb recomputed calls from the 5' RACE reads with MiXCR, one row per CDR3 protein. The repertoire has hundreds of thousands of distinct CDR3 sequences, 32% of them found once; the top ten carry 15%. This entry comes from a study of blood T cells in healthy people across ages. As for the study in general: Capturing about one barcoded beta molecule per two T cells was achieved by template switching.

Points from the study as a whole: More naive CD4+ cells and higher diversity marked long-lived donors relative to aged donors.

The sample consisted of blood. The rearrangement links TRBV29-1 to TRBJ1-3, with a weak D call TRBD1 (5 bases). The sequence was collected from a woman older than 75 in good health. The CDR3 spells CSVLDSPNSGNTIYF. The CDR3 DNA reads as TGCAGCGTCCTCGACAGTCCCAACTCTGGAAACACCATATATTTT. The whole variable domain, remainder taken from reference TRBV29-1 and TRBJ1-3, is SAVISQKPSRDICQRGTSLTIQCQVDSQVTMMFWYRQQPGQSLTLIATANQGSEATYESGFVIDKFPISRPNLTFSTLTVSNMSPEDSSIYLCSVLDSPNSGNTIYFGEGSWLTVV.